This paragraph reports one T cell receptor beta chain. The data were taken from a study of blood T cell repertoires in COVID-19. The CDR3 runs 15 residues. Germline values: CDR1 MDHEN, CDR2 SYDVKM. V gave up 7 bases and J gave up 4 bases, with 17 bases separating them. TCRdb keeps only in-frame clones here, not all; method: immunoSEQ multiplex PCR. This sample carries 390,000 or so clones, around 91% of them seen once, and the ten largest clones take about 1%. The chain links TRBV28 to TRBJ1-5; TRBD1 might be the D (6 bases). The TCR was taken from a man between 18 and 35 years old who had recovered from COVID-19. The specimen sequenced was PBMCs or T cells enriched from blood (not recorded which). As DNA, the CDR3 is TGTGCCAGCATATTAACAGGGAATCGAAATCAGCCCCAGCATTTT. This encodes CASILTGNRNQPQHF.